This T cell receptor (beta chain) is drawn from a study of CD8 T cells in Susac syndrome. With random hexamers, reverse transcription was performed on about 0.5 to 1 ug of RNA. By means of immunoSEQ multiplex PCR, TCR beta CDR3 spanning 54 Vbeta and 13 Jbeta underwent amplification. TCRdb used MiXCR to reprocess the immunoSEQ multiplex PCR reads, holding one entry per CDR3 protein. Of fewer than 150,000 distinct CDR3 sequences listed, under 95% are singletons. The V gene's germline CDR1 is MGHRA and CDR2 YSYEKL. The CDR3 has 14 amino acids. V lost 1 base and J lost 0, with 6 bases in between. The chain uses TRBV4-1 and TRBJ2-5; D gene ambiguous. The sequencing sample was made of CD8+ T cells from PBMCs. The sequence derives from a human donor with multiple sclerosis. The CDR3 here is CASSQGNHQETQYF. The CDR3 nucleotides read TGCGCCAGCAGCCAAGGGAACCACCAAGAGACCCAGTACTTC.